This entry features one T cell receptor beta chain sequence. What it recognizes is unknown. PCR primers comprised 60 Vbeta and 13 Jbeta primers. The repertoire was sequenced with immunoSEQ multiplex PCR; TCRdb's copy has only in-frame clones and lacks some. The profile shows roughly 63,000 clones, approximately 82% of them singletons. This CDR3 spans 16 amino acids. After removal of 4 bases from V and 4 bases from J, the junction contained 9 bases not matched to a gene. Per germline, CDR1 SGHRS and CDR2 YFSETQ. The data originate from a study of cytomegalovirus exposure and HLA in healthy donors. Regarding the study as a whole: It has been reported that TCR beta sequences accurately predicted the HLA-A and HLA-B alleles of most subjects.

The receptor was isolated from a woman aged 40 to 50 in good health and CMV-seropositive. Sequences were obtained from PBMCs. The V gene is TRBV5-1, the J gene TRBJ1-5; 9 bases are a match to TRBD1. CDR3 bases: TGCGCCAGCAGCGGAATCGGACAGGGGACAAATCAGCCCCAGCATTTT. Amino acid sequence: CASSGIGQGTNQPQHF. The variable domain in full, with the rest retrieved from reference TRBV5-1 and TRBJ1-5, is KAGVTQTPRYLIKTRGQQVTLSCSPISGHRSVSWYQQTPGQGLQFLFEYFSETQRNKGNFPGRFSGRQFSNSRSEMNVSTLELGDSALYLCASSGIGQGTNQPQHFGDGTRLSIL.